What follows are 18 T cell receptor beta chains derived from one specimen sequenced in a study of blood T cell repertoires in COVID-19. This table comes from immunoSEQ multiplex PCR, and its TCRdb copy is limited to in-frame clones, with some not included. The sample includes roughly 360,000 clones, roughly 77% of them seen just once. The sequencing sample was made of peripheral blood. The receptors were gathered from a human donor with acute or convalescent COVID-19. The donor label of this sample is uncertain.

In this sample, this clone turned up once. The gene calls are TRBV5-4 and TRBJ2-5, with 8 bases matching TRBD2. From germline, CDR1 is SGHNT and CDR2 YYREEE (reference sequence). The CDR3 has 14 amino acids. V was clipped by 3 bases and J by 7 bases; unmatched bases: 8. CDR3 protein: CASSWSGSTGTQYF. DNA of the CDR3: TGTGCCAGCAGCTGGAGCGGGAGCACGGGGACCCAGTACTTC. The full variable domain, its missing parts supplied by reference TRBV5-4 and TRBJ2-5, is ETGVTQSPTHLIKTRGQQVTLRCSSQSGHNTVSWYQQALGQGPQFIFQYYREEENGRGNFPPRFSGLQFPNYSSELNVNALELDDSALYLCASSWSGSTGTQYFGPGTRLLVL.

A few counts support this clone. The chain couples TRBV7-9 to TRBJ1-1; D is perhaps TRBD1 (6 bases). This CDR3 spans 15 amino acids. CDR1 and CDR2 (germline): SEHNR, FQNEAQ (reference sequence). Trimming stripped 2 bases from V and 4 bases from J, with 14 bases between. CDR3 coding DNA: TGTGCCAGCAGCTTAACAGGGATTATAAGCACTGAAGCTTTCTTT. It yields the protein CASSLTGIISTEAFF. Filled out from reference TRBV7-9 and TRBJ1-1, the complete variable domain reads DTGVSQNPRHKITKRGQNVTFRCDPISEHNRLYWYRQTLGQGPEFLTYFQNEAQLEKSRLLSDRFSAERPKGSFSTLEIQRTEQGDSAMYLCASSLTGIISTEAFFGQGTRLTVV.

The genes are TRBV4-1 and TRBJ2-3; 8 nucleotides line up with TRBD2. V lost 4 bases to trimming and J lost 2 bases; unmatched junction nucleotides: 8. The CDR3 runs to 16 residues. The germline gives CDR1 MGHRA, CDR2 YSYEKL. CDR3 loop: CASSPGSGRYTDTQYF. The CDR3 nucleotides are TGCGCCAGCAGCCCTGGGAGCGGGAGATACACAGATACGCAGTATTTT.

The chain is built from TRBV28 and TRBJ1-2; TRBD1 matches at 10 bases. V shed 3 bases and J 8 bases; nucleotides not matched to a gene: 3. The CDR3 extends over 13 amino acids. Germline V gene sequence: CDR1 MDHEN, CDR2 SYDVKM. The CDR3 DNA follows: TGTGCCAGCAGTTTGGGACAGGGGATCGGCTACACCTTC. Amino acid sequence: CASSLGQGIGYTF.

This clone was picked up a small number of times. V usage is TRBV18 and J usage is TRBJ2-2, with a weak D call TRBD1 (5 bases). CDR1 and CDR2 (germline): KGHSH, LQKENI. The CDR3 has 13 residues. The ends were cut back, 5 bases at V and 7 bases at J, with 11 bases in the middle. CDR3 nucleotide sequence: TGTGCCAGCTCATCGGACATCAACGGGGAGCTGTTTTTT. Its protein product is CASSSDINGELFF.

The V and J genes are TRBV19 and TRBJ1-1, with D hard to call. V lost 7 bases to trimming and J lost 6 bases, with 18 bases between them. Looked up from germline, CDR1 is LNHDA and CDR2 is SQIVND (reference sequence). CDR3 length equals 14 residues. DNA of the CDR3: TGTGCCAGTACTCCGGCCCTAGGGAGCTCTGAAGCTTTCTTT. Protein: CASTPALGSSEAFF. The complete variable domain, with remaining parts taken from reference TRBV19 and TRBJ1-1, reads DGGITQSPKYLFRKEGQNVTLSCEQNLNHDAMYWYRQDPGQGLRLIYYSQIVNDFQKGDIAEGYSVSREKKESFPLTVTSAQKNPTAFYLCASTPALGSSEAFFGQGTRLTVV.

The J gene is TRBJ1-1, the V gene TRBV18; D unresolved. Germline loops: CDR1 KGHSH, CDR2 LQKENI. The CDR3 sequence is 14 residues long. Trimming stripped 3 bases from V and 5 bases from J, with 13 bases between. CDR3 in amino acids: CASSPVSGDTEAFF. In DNA, the CDR3 is TGTGCCAGCTCACCGGTTTCGGGAGATACTGAAGCTTTCTTT.

This chain connects TRBV7-2 to TRBJ1-1, with 7 bases aligning to TRBD1. The CDR3 runs to 15 residues. Germline V gene sequence: CDR1 SGHTA, CDR2 FQGNSA. J gave up 2 bases and V 0 bases, and 3 bases lay outside the gene matches. The CDR3, as DNA: TGTGCCAGCAGCTTAGCCGGGACAGCCAACACTGAAGCTTTCTTT. This gives the protein CASSLAGTANTEAFF.

This clone showed up just once. The chain combines TRBV7-2 with TRBJ1-2, with TRBD1 matching over 7 bases. Germline V gives CDR1 SGHTA, CDR2 FQGNSA. CDR3 length: 13 amino acids. With 5 bases clipped from V and 2 bases from J, the junction kept 2 bases outside the gene matches. CDR3 bases: TGTGCCAGCAGCCGACAGGGCAACTATGGCTACACCTTC. As protein: CASSRQGNYGYTF.

This rearrangement joins TRBV30 to TRBJ1-1; D might be TRBD1 (5 bases). The V gene lost 0 bases and the J gene lost 2 bases, with 10 bases spanning the gap. This CDR3 has 14 amino acids. The germline gives CDR1 GTSNPN, CDR2 SVGIG (reference sequence). As DNA, the CDR3 is TGTGCCTGGAGTGTTGGGGGGTTTAACACTGAAGCTTTCTTT. It specifies CAWSVGGFNTEAFF.

The rearrangement links TRBV28 to TRBJ2-7; D gene unclear. This CDR3 spans 14 amino acids. Trimming took off 7 bases at V and 5 bases at J, with 18 bases between the two ends. Germline CDR1 is MDHEN and CDR2 is SYDVKM. CDR3 amino acids: CASNSGSYNHEQYF. Here the CDR3 DNA reads TGTGCCAGCAATTCCGGTAGTTATAATCACGAGCAGTACTTC.

The chain combines TRBV28 with TRBJ2-7, with TRBD1 matching over 10 bases. Germline V gene lookup returns CDR1 MDHEN and CDR2 SYDVKM. Trimming took 5 bases from V and 3 from J; bases not matched to a gene: 13. This CDR3 comprises 17 residues. In DNA form, the CDR3 reads TGTGCCAGCAGTCCAATCCCCGGGACAGGGGCGTACTACGAGCAGTACTTC. It encodes CASSPIPGTGAYYEQYF.

This sequence joins TRBV6-5 and TRBJ1-5; D gene ambiguous. Germline V lookup: CDR1 MNHEY, CDR2 SVGAGI. This CDR3 has 13 residues. Between the trimmed V and J ends, which lost 4 bases and 7 bases, there was a span of 11 bases. CDR3 coding DNA: TGTGCCAGCAGTTCGTTTAGGGAGCAGCCCCAGCATTTT. Amino acids: CASSSFREQPQHF.

The chain links TRBV5-6 to TRBJ2-4; TRBD1 agrees at 9 bases. CDR1 is SGHDT, CDR2 YYEEEE, per germline. The CDR3 spans 15 residues. The V gene end was trimmed by 2 bases and the J gene end by 6 bases; junction bases not matched to a gene: 6. CDR3 in DNA: TGTGCCAGCAGCTTCCCGACAGGGGGGTCAAACATTCAGTACTTC. It specifies CASSFPTGGSNIQYF.

The CDR3 protein is CAWSAGGGNQPQHF. The CDR3 DNA sequence: TGTGCCTGGAGCGCAGGGGGTGGCAATCAGCCCCAGCATTTT. This rearrangement joins TRBV30 to TRBJ1-5, with 7 bases matching TRBD1. This CDR3 contains 14 residues. The germline V gene has CDR1 GTSNPN and CDR2 SVGIG (reference sequence). V lost 3 bases, J lost 2 bases, and 4 bases stayed unmatched.

V gene TRBV28 combines with J gene TRBJ1-2; a weak D match, TRBD1 (6 bases). V was pared by 6 bases and J by 3 bases, with 11 bases between. Germline assignment: CDR1 MDHEN and CDR2 SYDVKM. The CDR3 has 13 amino acids. CDR3 bases: TGTGCCAGCAGCCAACAGGGTTACTATGGCTACACCTTC. Protein sequence: CASSQQGYYGYTF.

V is TRBV7-2 and J is TRBJ2-3, with a weak D call TRBD1 (6 bases). CDR3 length: 14 residues. Germline CDR1 and CDR2: SGHTA and FQGNSA. Trimming took 8 bases from V and 1 from J, leaving 13 bases between them. Written as DNA, the CDR3 is TGTGCCAGCGCCACCGACAGGCGCACAGATACGCAGTATTTT. Translated, it gives CASATDRRTDTQYF. Based on the CDR3 plus reference TRBV7-2 and TRBJ2-3, the full variable domain is GAGVSQSPSNKVTEKGKDVELRCDPISGHTALYWYRQSLGQGLEFLIYFQGNSAPDKSGLPSDRFSAERTGGSVSTLTIQRTQQEDSAVYLCASATDRRTDTQYFGPGTRLTVL.

The chain employs TRBV4-1 and TRBJ1-1, with D possibly matching TRBD1 (5 bases). The germline gives CDR1 MGHRA, CDR2 YSYEKL. This CDR3 has 15 amino acids. The V end lost 1 base, the J end lost 5 bases, and 14 bases lay between the germline ends. The CDR3 sequence: CASSQAFGGGTEAFF. Written as DNA, the CDR3 is TGCGCCAGCAGCCAAGCGTTCGGGGGGGGGACTGAAGCTTTCTTT.